The 13 T cell receptor beta chains below all came from one sample that was sequenced in a study of CXCR3-negative and CXCR3-positive naive CD8 T cells. General study points: The TRB CDR3s that CXCR3-positive naive cells carried were more hydrophobic than those of CXCR3-negative naive cells.

The authors made the TRB cDNA libraries by 5' RACE using UMI labels. Reprocessing the 5' RACE reads, TCRdb reports a single entry for every CDR3 protein and omits DNA. Found here are about 85,000 distinct CDR3 sequences; the top ten clones hold less than 1%. Antigens for these TCRs are unknown. What was sequenced was naive CXCR3+ CD8+ T cells from blood. As for subset: CD45RO-CCR7+CD27+CD95- naive CD8+ T cells expressing CXCR3 (TNR3+). Receptors were obtained from a human donor in good health. Some clones in this sample may be carry-over from other donors' samples.

The chain's CDR3 is CASSPGQGFTYEQYF. V gene TRBV7-6 combines with J gene TRBJ2-7; checking the TCRdb D call of TRBD1 is not possible without DNA. There are 15 residues in the CDR3. Germline CDR1 SGHVS, CDR2 FNYEAQ.

The chain carries TRBV9 and TRBJ1-5; TCRdb names TRBD1, which stays unverified in the absence of DNA. Germline lookup yields CDR1 SGDLS and CDR2 YYNGEE. There are 14 residues in the CDR3. The CDR3 sequence is CASSGGQGGQPQHF.

The chain links TRBV29-1 to TRBJ2-1; the TCRdb call, TRBD1, lacks DNA for checking. CDR1 is SQVTM, CDR2 ANQGSEA, per germline. The CDR3 is 13 residues long. CDR3 region: CSVDVLDYNEQFF.

The V call is TRBV27, the J call TRBJ2-7; TCRdb indicates TRBD1, and absent DNA this call remains unverified. Germline lookup yields CDR1 MNHEY and CDR2 SMNVEV (reference sequence). The CDR3 covers 16 residues. This chain's CDR3 is CASSLRPDRGRGEQYF.

This chain links TRBV12-3 or TRBV12-4 with TRBJ2-1; absent DNA, TCRdb's TRBD1 call cannot be checked. The CDR3 contains 15 residues. CDR3: CASTSGGGEYNEQFF.

V gene TRBV19 combines with J gene TRBJ2-1; there is no DNA to check the TCRdb D call of TRBD2. Germline V gives CDR1 LNHDA, CDR2 SQIVND (reference sequence). The CDR3 covers 13 residues. This CDR3 is CASTGGSPDEQFF.

This chain joins TRBV12-3 or TRBV12-4 and TRBJ2-5; no DNA is available, so the TRBD2 call from TCRdb remains unchecked. The CDR3 extends over 15 amino acids. CDR3 sequence reads: CASRLTSGGVETQYF.

The chain couples TRBV27 to TRBJ2-1; TCRdb's D call of TRBD1 is untestable without DNA. This CDR3 spans 15 amino acids. Germline values: CDR1 MNHEY, CDR2 SMNVEV (reference sequence). CDR3 protein: CASSSGGISYNEQFF.

The V and J genes are TRBV6-6 and TRBJ1-1; with no DNA, the TCRdb D assignment of TRBD1 cannot be verified. Germline CDR1 is MNHNY and CDR2 is SVGAGI (reference sequence). The CDR3 contains 15 residues. The CDR3 here is CASSYVRQSNTEAFF.

The chain links TRBV14 to TRBJ2-1. This CDR3 contains 13 residues. The germline CDR1 and CDR2 sequences are SGHDN and FVKESK. The CDR3 reads CASSQDLHNEQFF.

The J gene is TRBJ1-1, the V gene TRBV15; TCRdb calls TRBD1, which cannot be checked without DNA. Germline CDR1 LNHNV, CDR2 YYDKDF (reference sequence). The CDR3 spans 13 residues. The CDR3 loop reads CATSRSTVTEAFF.

This chain joins TRBV20-1 and TRBJ2-5; TCRdb calls TRBD2, which cannot be checked without DNA. This CDR3 has 16 amino acids. CDR1 and CDR2 from the germline V gene are DFQATT and SNEGSKA (reference sequence). CDR3 loop: CSAKMLGGGFQETQYF.

V is TRBV7-8 and J is TRBJ2-7; TCRdb outputs TRBD2, but without DNA this stays unchecked. This CDR3 comprises 16 residues. Germline V lookup: CDR1 SGHVS, CDR2 FQNEAQ. The CDR3 loop reads CASSAPTSGDLREQYF.